Presented here are 29 T cell receptor beta chains from one specimen sequenced in a study of blood T cell repertoires in COVID-19. The repertoire was sequenced with immunoSEQ multiplex PCR; TCRdb's copy has only in-frame clones and lacks some. The data hold approximately 200,000 clones, with 87% observed a single time. Sequenced sample: PBMCs or T cells enriched from blood (not recorded which). Receptors originate from a man aged 18-30 years with acute COVID-19.

This chain uses TRBV19 with TRBJ2-5; 7 nucleotides align to TRBD1. With 10 bases clipped from V and 2 bases from J, the junction kept 1 base outside the gene matches. Germline lookup yields CDR1 LNHDA and CDR2 SQIVND (reference sequence). The CDR3 is 11 amino acids. The DNA for the CDR3 is TGTGCCACGGGACAGCAAGAGACCCAGTACTTC. Translated: CATGQQETQYF.

The genes are TRBV9 and TRBJ2-2; 10 bases map to TRBD2. The CDR3 has 18 amino acids. CDR1 and CDR2 (germline): SGDLS, YYNGEE. Losses at the gene ends were 3 bases for V and 1 base for J; bases not matched to a gene: 9. The CDR3 spells CASSEGPRTSGNTGELFF. The CDR3 DNA is TGTGCCAGCAGCGAGGGGCCGAGGACTAGCGGGAACACCGGGGAGCTGTTTTTT.

This rearrangement joins TRBV5-6 to TRBJ1-2; tentative D call: TRBD1 (5 bases). The CDR3 is made up of 12 amino acids. Per the germline V gene, CDR1 is SGHDT and CDR2 is YYEEEE. Trimming stripped 4 bases from V and 8 bases from J, with 12 bases between. In nucleotides, the CDR3 is TGTGCCAGCAGCGGGGCAAGGGTGGGCTACACCTTC. It codes for CASSGARVGYTF.

This clone was detected a few times. CDR3 bases: TGTGCCAGCACTAAGAACAGGGGCTCCGTTGGCTACACCTTC. Protein: CASTKNRGSVGYTF. The chain combines TRBV11-2 with TRBJ1-2; 7 nucleotides agree with TRBD1. Germline values: CDR1 SGHAT, CDR2 FQNNGV. This CDR3 has 14 residues. After removal of 7 bases from V and 7 bases from J, the junction contained 12 bases not matched to a gene.

The chain has TRBV27 and TRBJ2-4; possible D gene TRBD2, 5 bases. The length of the CDR3 is 15 residues. Trimming stripped 6 bases from V and 7 bases from J, with 19 bases between. Germline lookup yields CDR1 MNHEY and CDR2 SMNVEV (reference sequence). The CDR3 loop reads CASSDLRAVANIQYF. The CDR3 bases are TGTGCCAGCAGCGACCTCCGTGCGGTAGCGAACATTCAGTACTTC.

Only one count was recorded for this clone. The V call is TRBV5-5, the J call TRBJ1-2; 9 bases agree with TRBD1. This CDR3 is built from 16 residues. With 0 bases clipped from V and 2 bases from J, the junction kept 5 bases outside the gene matches. Germline CDR1 SGHKS, CDR2 YYEKEE (reference sequence). The CDR3 loop reads CASSLDGTGLNYGYTF. The CDR3, as DNA: TGTGCCAGCAGCTTGGATGGGACAGGGTTGAACTATGGCTACACCTTC.

This clone came up once. The CDR3 DNA sequence: TGTGCCAGCAGCAACAGGGTTCAACAGACCCAGTACTTC. Its translation: CASSNRVQQTQYF. V gene TRBV27 combines with J gene TRBJ2-5, with a weak D call TRBD1 (6 bases). The V gene lost 6 bases and the J gene lost 6 bases, with 14 bases spanning the gap. This CDR3 has 13 amino acids. CDR1 and CDR2 from the germline V gene are MNHEY and SMNVEV (reference sequence).

This clone was picked up one time. The chain carries TRBV13 and TRBJ2-2; 8 nucleotides align to TRBD2. This CDR3 is 16 amino acids long. Trimming removed 5 bases from V and 5 bases from J; junction bases left unmatched: 10. CDR1 is PRHDT, CDR2 FYEKMQ, per germline (reference sequence). The CDR3, as DNA: TGTGCCAGCAGCCGCGTGGTAGCGGGATTTACCGGGGAGCTGTTTTTT. Protein sequence: CASSRVVAGFTGELFF.

The CDR3 region has the DNA TGCGCCAGCAAGCGGGACTCCACAGATACGCAGTATTTT. As protein: CASKRDSTDTQYF. The chain links TRBV5-1 to TRBJ2-3; TRBD2 agrees at 7 bases. The CDR3 covers 13 residues. Germline-derived CDR1 and CDR2 are SGHRS and YFSETQ. V gave up 6 bases and J gave up 2 bases; unmatched junction bases: 3.

This clone was detected only a few times. This chain links TRBV28 with TRBJ2-2; D ambiguous. Germline V gene sequence: CDR1 MDHEN, CDR2 SYDVKM. Trimming took 6 bases from V and 4 from J, leaving 9 bases between them. The CDR3 spans 13 residues. The CDR3 reads CASRPSGTGELFF. The CDR3 DNA follows: TGTGCCAGCAGACCCAGTGGCACCGGGGAGCTGTTTTTT. The variable domain in full, completed from reference TRBV28 and TRBJ2-2, reads DVKVTQSSRYLVKRTGEKVFLECVQDMDHENMFWYRQDPGLGLRLIYFSYDVKMKEKGDIPEGYSVSREKKERFSLILESASTNQTSMYLCASRPSGTGELFFGEGSRLTVL.

V usage is TRBV4-3 and J usage is TRBJ2-7; D not resolved. Trimming removed 0 bases from V and 0 bases from J, with 9 bases in between. The germline CDR1 and CDR2 sequences are LGHNA and YSLEER. CDR3 length equals 15 residues. CDR3 nucleotide sequence: TGCGCCAGCAGCCAAGAGTTCGCTAGCTCCTACGAGCAGTACTTC. The encoded protein is CASSQEFASSYEQYF.

This chain connects TRBV19 to TRBJ1-1; D perhaps matches TRBD1 (6 bases). Trimming removed 10 bases from V and 4 bases from J, with 19 bases in between. CDR3 length equals 14 residues. CDR1 is LNHDA and CDR2 is SQIVND in the germline V gene (reference sequence). The CDR3 loop is CATGDIPWRTEAFF. The CDR3 nucleotides are TGTGCCACTGGGGACATTCCGTGGCGCACTGAAGCTTTCTTT.

J is TRBJ1-4 and V is TRBV4-2; D is perhaps TRBD1 (5 bases). The CDR3 sequence is 15 residues long. CDR1 and CDR2 from the germline V gene are LGHNA and YNFKEQ. The V and J ends lost 4 bases and 6 bases respectively, with 15 bases between them. CDR3 DNA: TGTGCCAGCAGCCCGAAGGGGTTTGATTATGAAAAACTGTTTTTT. This encodes CASSPKGFDYEKLFF.

This clone was seen once. This rearrangement joins TRBV6-5 to TRBJ1-2; 8 bases match TRBD1. CDR3 length: 15 residues. V trimming: 5 bases; J trimming: 2 bases; junction bases outside the gene matches: 7. CDR1 is MNHEY, CDR2 SVGAGI, per germline. The CDR3 coding sequence is TGTGCCAGCAGTACTGGACAGGGACGCAACTATGGCTACACCTTC. It encodes CASSTGQGRNYGYTF.

V is TRBV19 and J is TRBJ2-1; 8 nucleotides match TRBD1. Germline lookup yields CDR1 LNHDA and CDR2 SQIVND (reference sequence). Trimming took 1 base from V and 0 from J; bases not matched to a gene: 8. The CDR3 contains 18 residues. CDR3 sequence (DNA): TGTGCCAGTAGTATAGTAAGCCGGGGGACAGGCTCCTACAATGAGCAGTTCTTC. This encodes CASSIVSRGTGSYNEQFF.

The chain joins TRBV3-1 (or the pseudogene TRBV3-2) to TRBJ2-1; D ambiguous. This CDR3 contains 12 residues. Trimming cost V 6 bases and J 6 bases, with 9 bases left between them. The germline gives CDR1 LGHDT, CDR2 YNNKEL (reference sequence). CDR3 in amino acids: CASSPPGNEQFF. The CDR3 DNA reads as TGTGCCAGCAGTCCCCCAGGCAATGAGCAGTTCTTC.

For the CDR3, the DNA is TGTGCCAGCAGTTCAGGGACTAGCGGGGCCTCCTACGAGCAGTACTTC. This encodes CASSSGTSGASYEQYF. The V gene is TRBV27, the J gene TRBJ2-7; TRBD2 matches at 13 bases. This CDR3 has 16 amino acids. Germline V gene sequence: CDR1 MNHEY, CDR2 SMNVEV (reference sequence). V gave up 4 bases and J gave up 0 bases; unmatched junction bases: 3.

This sequence joins TRBV5-1 and TRBJ1-4; TRBD1 agrees at 7 bases. Germline CDR1 and CDR2: SGHRS and YFSETQ. The length of the CDR3 is 16 residues. The V and J ends lost 0 bases and 0 bases, in that order; junction bases with no gene match: 2. The CDR3 protein is CASSLGQGATNEKLFF. For the CDR3, the DNA is TGCGCCAGCAGCTTGGGACAGGGTGCAACTAATGAAAAACTGTTTTTT.

V usage is TRBV2 and J usage is TRBJ2-5; TRBD2 matches at 9 bases. The CDR3 is 14 amino acids. The V gene end was trimmed by 6 bases and the J gene end by 5 bases; junction bases not matched to a gene: 7. Germline lookup yields CDR1 SNHLY and CDR2 FYNNEI. The CDR3 reads CASRATSGAETQYF. CDR3 nucleotide sequence: TGTGCCAGCAGGGCGACTAGCGGAGCGGAGACCCAGTACTTC.

The J gene is TRBJ2-3, the V gene TRBV28, with 11 bases lining up with TRBD2. The CDR3 is made up of 22 amino acids. Germline CDR1 MDHEN, CDR2 SYDVKM. V lost 5 bases to trimming and J lost 2 bases; unmatched junction nucleotides: 24. CDR3: CASSITDRLAGIPDPPTDTQYF. The CDR3 coding sequence is TGTGCCAGCAGTATCACCGACCGACTAGCGGGAATCCCCGACCCCCCCACAGATACGCAGTATTTT.

The chain recombines TRBV7-9 with TRBJ2-6; TRBD1 aligns across 7 bases. Looked up from germline, CDR1 is SEHNR and CDR2 is FQNEAQ (reference sequence). This CDR3 contains 16 residues. With V trimmed by 1 base and J by 1 base, 1 base remained unmatched. The CDR3 DNA is TGTGCCAGCAGCTTAGTCAGGGGGTCTGGGGCCAACGTCCTGACTTTC. As protein: CASSLVRGSGANVLTF.

This clone was observed a single time. The gene calls are TRBV9 and TRBJ2-2; D gene ambiguous. The CDR3 sequence is 13 residues long. Trimming took off 0 bases at V and 3 bases at J, with 3 bases between the two ends. Germline V gives CDR1 SGDLS, CDR2 YYNGEE. The CDR3 sequence: CASSVVDTGELFF. The CDR3 DNA reads TGTGCCAGCAGCGTAGTCGACACCGGGGAGCTGTTTTTT.

This chain joins TRBV2 and TRBJ1-3, with TRBD1 identical over 10 bases. Trimming took 9 bases from V and 1 from J; bases not matched to a gene: 6. Germline V lookup: CDR1 SNHLY, CDR2 FYNNEI. The CDR3 sequence is 15 residues long. As DNA, the CDR3 is TGTGCCAGGGGGAGGACAGGGGGATCTGGAAACACCATATATTTT. Translating gives CARGRTGGSGNTIYF.

The chain joins TRBV28 to TRBJ2-3; the match to TRBD2 covers 8 bases. CDR3 length: 16 amino acids. The junction had 12 bases not matched to a gene; V was cut back by 4 bases and J by 6 bases. Germline V CDR1 and CDR2: MDHEN, SYDVKM. For the CDR3, the DNA is TGTGCCAGCAGTTCCCCGGGTACCGGGAGGGGGGATACGCAGTATTTT. Translating gives CASSSPGTGRGDTQYF.

The chain carries TRBV13 and TRBJ2-1, with TRBD1 matching over 7 bases. The V gene's germline CDR1 is PRHDT and CDR2 FYEKMQ (reference sequence). There are 17 residues in the CDR3. The J segment lost 8 bases and the V segment lost 0 bases, leaving 13 bases of the junction unmatched. The CDR3 nucleotides read TGTGCCAGCAGCTTAGGCTCCTTCCTAACAGGGGCCCATGAGCAGTTCTTC. This encodes CASSLGSFLTGAHEQFF.

This chain connects TRBV11-2 to TRBJ2-6, with 13 nucleotides matching TRBD2. Germline-derived CDR1 and CDR2 are SGHAT and FQNNGV. Germline trimming cut 6 bases from V and 1 base from J; bases unmatched to any gene: 18. The CDR3 loop spans 22 amino acids. CDR3 protein: CASSYNPGLAGWLESGANVLTF. DNA of the CDR3: TGTGCCAGCAGTTACAACCCGGGACTAGCGGGATGGCTGGAGTCTGGGGCCAACGTCCTGACTTTC.

The V gene is TRBV6-5, the J gene TRBJ2-7, with 8 bases identical to TRBD2. After removal of 2 bases from V and 2 bases from J, the junction contained 8 bases not matched to a gene. From germline, CDR1 is MNHEY and CDR2 SVGAGI. The CDR3 is 16 amino acids. The CDR3 loop reads CASSYAGGGLTYEQYF. The CDR3 DNA is TGTGCCAGCAGTTACGCCGGGGGGGGCCTAACCTACGAGCAGTACTTC.

V is TRBV2 and J is TRBJ1-1; 7 bases are a match to TRBD1. This CDR3 spans 14 amino acids. The germline gives CDR1 SNHLY, CDR2 FYNNEI. Trimming at V came to 6 bases and at J to 0 bases, leaving 4 bases not matched to a gene. CDR3 sequence (DNA): TGTGCCAGCAGGCAGGGACAGATGAACACTGAAGCTTTCTTT. This codes for CASRQGQMNTEAFF.

The rearrangement joins TRBV28 to TRBJ1-5; 8 bases map to TRBD1. CDR1 and CDR2 (germline): MDHEN, SYDVKM. CDR3 size: 16 residues. The J segment lost 1 base and the V segment lost 6 bases, leaving 8 bases of the junction unmatched. The CDR3 reads CASRTRGQGSNQPQHF. The CDR3 DNA sequence: TGTGCCAGCAGGACTCGCGGACAGGGCAGCAATCAGCCCCAGCATTTT.